This is a list of T cell receptor beta chains from one sample in a study of T cells in Graves' hyperthyroidism and ophthalmopathy. TCRdb independently ran MiXCR on the multiplex PCR reads; one entry per CDR3 protein. The table has hundreds of thousands of distinct CDR3 sequences, less than 15% seen once; the top ten hold approximately 10%. The specimen sequenced was blood. The receptors here all came from a woman aged 18-29 years with Graves' hyperthyroidism. Each CDR3 is given without its conserved first and last residue.

V gene,J gene,CDR3 protein
TRBV9,TRBJ2-2,ASTTTGGFGTGELF
TRBV5-1,TRBJ2-4,ASSRALDASGAKNIQY
TRBV2,TRBJ2-2,ASTSEGLVNTGELF
TRBV7-9,TRBJ2-2,ASSLALGELF
TRBV28,TRBJ1-1,ASSPLIDKSEAF
TRBV29-1,TRBJ2-2,SVRRADTGELF
TRBV12-3/TRBV12-4,TRBJ1-5,ASSHGGSNQPQH
TRBV4-3,TRBJ2-3,ASSPSFSSTDTQY
TRBV12-3/TRBV12-4,TRBJ2-3,ASSLARTGSTDTQY
TRBV19,TRBJ2-3,ASSIASATDTQY
TRBV18,.,ASSQFPLRDYEQF
TRBV20-1,TRBJ2-1,SASGTGMIYNEQF
TRBV12-3/TRBV12-4,TRBJ2-3,ASRLGLAARTDTQY
TRBV28,TRBJ2-5,ASRIHTRETQY
TRBV20-1,TRBJ2-7,SAPARGGAYEQY
TRBV18,TRBJ1-4,ASSPRRGDEKLF
TRBV11-2,TRBJ2-1,ASSFPGTASPYNEQF
TRBV6-6,TRBJ2-5,ASSYSRAGGTETQY
TRBV4-1,TRBJ1-2,ASSQKRQAVGEGYT
TRBV12-3/TRBV12-4,TRBJ2-1,ASSLFSGLRLEQF
TRBV19,TRBJ2-2,ASSIGRGRTGELF
TRBV7-2,TRBJ1-2,ASSIHSGMGYGYT
TRBV20-1,TRBJ1-2,SAPPTGDWDGYT
TRBV30,TRBJ2-7,AWSYRGPYEQY
TRBV15,TRBJ2-3,ATSRSPTGAGADTQY
TRBV2,TRBJ2-5,ASTLPLETQY
TRBV12-3/TRBV12-4,TRBJ1-2,ASSLLSGKGCT
TRBV29-1,TRBJ1-1,SVYQRSTEAF
TRBV7-2,TRBJ1-2,ASSLDRSGGYGYT
TRBV11-2,TRBJ2-1,ASSLVPPYTGDEQF
TRBV19,TRBJ1-1,ASRMGQGVTEAF
TRBV10-3,TRBJ2-3,AISDLPDTQY
TRBV20-1,TRBJ1-6,SASTGLYNSPLH
TRBV27,TRBJ2-1,ASSLLPVNEQF
TRBV6-2/TRBV6-3,TRBJ1-5,ASSYLAGESNQPQH
TRBV7-9,TRBJ2-6,ASSLGETVPGANVLT
TRBV4-3,TRBJ1-6,ASSQELAGGRPPLH
TRBV7-8,TRBJ1-1,ASRRAWQGGSNTEAF
TRBV7-9,TRBJ2-1,ASSPNLAGIGNEQF
TRBV7-9,TRBJ2-7,ASSPRSGGSSYEQY
TRBV18,TRBJ1-1,ASSPRGDNTEAF
TRBV20-1,TRBJ2-3,SARPILGLSSTDTQY
TRBV7-9,TRBJ2-7,ASSSHLAGLYEQY
TRBV18,TRBJ2-1,ASTPTGLASNEQF
TRBV29-1,TRBJ1-3,SVEDDSAAPGNTIY
TRBV10-2,TRBJ1-5,ASSEKGNQPQH
TRBV29-1,TRBJ2-7,SVLEGNYEQY
TRBV29-1,TRBJ1-1,SVAGVSEAF
TRBV15,TRBJ1-5,ATSRDRRQGRLGNQPQH